This T cell receptor beta chain is from a study of post-analysis software for immune sequencing data. Background on the study: Patients had relapsing-remitting, secondary progressive or progressive-relapsing multiple sclerosis; some lacked subtype.

As to this clonotype: Its antigen is not known.

The CDR3 covers 17 residues. Trimming pared 5 bases from V and 5 bases from J, leaving 24 bases between. Per the germline V gene, CDR1 is ENHRY and CDR2 is SYGVKD. TCR beta cDNA libraries had unique molecular identifiers. Input populations of 1 to 10 million T cells gave rise to 500,000 to 600,000 cDNA molecules. TCRdb reprocessed the PCR reads with MiXCR, giving one entry per CDR3 protein. The top ten clones hold around 4.5% of a sample with under 900,000 distinct CDR3 sequences, about 53% of them seen once. General study results and limits: Significantly lower normalized Chao1 diversity was seen in multiple sclerosis patients than in controls. Relative to controls, patients had about five TRBV segments at higher frequency, with TRBV5-6, TRBV5-1 and TRBV20-1 among these.

The sequence was collected from a girl under 18 with multiple sclerosis. The chain joins TRBV10-3 to TRBJ1-1; possibly TRBD1 for D (5 bases). Sample: blood. CDR3 nucleotide sequence: TGTGCCATCAGTAGATATGGGGACGGTGATGGTAGGACTGAAGCTTTCTTT. Amino acid sequence: CAISRYGDGDGRTEAFF.